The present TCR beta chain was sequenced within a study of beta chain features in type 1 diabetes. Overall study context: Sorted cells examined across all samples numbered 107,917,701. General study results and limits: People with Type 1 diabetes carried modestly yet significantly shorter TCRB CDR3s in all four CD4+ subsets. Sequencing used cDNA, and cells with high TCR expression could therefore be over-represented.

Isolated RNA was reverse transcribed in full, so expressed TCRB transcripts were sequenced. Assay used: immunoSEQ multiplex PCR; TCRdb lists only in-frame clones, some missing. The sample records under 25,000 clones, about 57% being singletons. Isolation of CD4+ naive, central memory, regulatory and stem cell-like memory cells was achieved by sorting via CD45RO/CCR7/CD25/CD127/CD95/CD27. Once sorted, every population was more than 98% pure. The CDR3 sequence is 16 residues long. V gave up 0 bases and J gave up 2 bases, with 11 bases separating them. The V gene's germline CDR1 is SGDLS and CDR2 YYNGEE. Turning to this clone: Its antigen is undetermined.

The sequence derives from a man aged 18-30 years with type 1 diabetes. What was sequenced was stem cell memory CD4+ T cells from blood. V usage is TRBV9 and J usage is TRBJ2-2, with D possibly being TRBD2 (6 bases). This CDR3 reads CASSVAGGPNTGELFF. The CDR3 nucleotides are TGTGCCAGCAGCGTAGCAGGAGGGCCCAACACCGGGGAGCTGTTTTTT.